This T cell receptor (beta chain) derives from a study of T cells in Graves' hyperthyroidism and ophthalmopathy. Study conclusions and caveats: Blood also showed most of the thyroid clonotypes that were expanded above 0.001.

As concerns this clonotype: Its antigen is still unknown. The junction shows a germline mismatch at one end, possibly a read error.

Patients showing uncontrolled infection, other autoimmune disease, pregnancy or lactation were ineligible. Orbital computed tomography and thyroid ultrasound, together with serum TRAb and thyroxine and clinical symptoms, were used for diagnoses. CDR3 size: 15 residues. Germline CDR1 reads SSHAT; CDR2 reads FNYEAQ (reference sequence). Amplified TCR beta CDR3 regions came from RNA transcripts. The study used the HTBI primer set for a first-round RT-PCR of the TCR CDR3. TCRdb reprocessed the multiplex PCR reads with MiXCR, giving one entry per CDR3 protein. The sample carries hundreds of thousands of distinct CDR3 sequences, about 15% recorded once.

This chain joins TRBV7-7 and TRBJ2-3; D is uncertain. The TCR was taken from a woman aged 18 to 35 with Graves' ophthalmopathy. The sequencing sample was made of blood. The CDR3 region has the DNA TGTGCTAGCAGCTTAAGGCAGCTACGGACAGATACGCAGTATTTT. Translated, it gives CASSLRQLRTDTQYF.